Each of the 29 T cell receptor beta chains below was sequenced from the same sample in a study of tissue T cells after allogeneic stem cell transplantation. The table came from immunoSEQ multiplex PCR; TCRdb's copy has only in-frame clones and leaves some out. In the table there are more than 10,000 clones, around two fifths of which are singletons. Noted time point: mouse harvest day 7 after allogeneic transplant. Mouse grafts combined 10^7 T-cell-depleted bone marrow cells with 10^6 splenic CD5+ T cells. The sequencing sample was made of skin. These receptors were obtained from a female BALB/c mouse given C57BL/6 T cells with graft-versus-host disease after an allogeneic hematopoietic cell transplant.

Concerning this clone: Gene names follow the mouse nomenclature. Coverage ceases 1 residue before the CDR3 finishes, and the germline J gene fills in the end. This chain uses TRBV15 with TRBJ2-7, with 11 bases fitting TRBD2. The ends lost 2 bases at V and 4 bases at J; junction bases unmatched: 4. Germline values: CDR1 SGHND, CDR2 FRSKSL. CDR3 length equals 15 residues. The CDR3 sequence: CASSLTGGARYEQYF. The CDR3 bases that were read are TGTGCCAGCAGTTTAACTGGGGGGGCGAGGTATGAACAGTAC.

With regard to this clone: The genes and germline here are from mouse. The read terminates 1 residue ahead of where the CDR3 ends, so the germline J gene completes it. This rearrangement joins TRBV3 to TRBJ2-3; 10 bases map to TRBD2. Trimming cost V 4 bases and J 4 bases; bases outside gene matches: 2. The CDR3 covers 14 residues. Germline assignment: CDR1 SNHLY and CDR2 FYNGKV (reference sequence). This CDR3 reads CASSSGLGTETLYF. The DNA read from the CDR3 is TGTGCCAGCAGCTCGGGACTGGGGACAGAAACGCTGTAT. The entire variable domain, with the rest obtained from reference TRBV3 and TRBJ2-3, is as follows: GPKVLQIPSHQIIDMGQMVTLNCDPVSNHLYFYWYKQILGQQMEFLVNFYNGKVMEKSKLFKDQFSVERPDGSYFTLKIQPTALEDSAVYFCASSSGLGTETLYFGSGTRLTVL.

Details on this clone: Gene labels here are mouse ones. The read terminates 1 residue before the CDR3 end, so the remaining end is supplied by the germline J gene. V gene TRBV3 combines with J gene TRBJ2-5; 10 nucleotides agree with TRBD2. CDR1 is SNHLY and CDR2 is FYNGKV in the germline V gene (reference sequence). This CDR3 region has 14 residues. V lost 5 bases to trimming and J lost 3 bases; unmatched junction nucleotides: 2. The sequenced part of the CDR3 DNA is TGTGCCAGCAGCCCGGGACTGGGGCAAGACACCCAGTAC. It codes for CASSPGLGQDTQY. The full CDR3 is CASSPGLGQDTQYF.

A remark on this clone: Genes here carry mouse names. The CDR3 is cut off 1 residue early in the read; its end comes from the germline J gene. V is TRBV3 and J is TRBJ2-4; D ambiguous. The germline V gene encodes CDR1 SNHLY and CDR2 FYNGKV (reference sequence). V was clipped by 5 bases and J by 2 bases, with 8 bases between them. This CDR3 contains 13 residues. The sequenced part of the CDR3 DNA is TGTGCCAGCAGCCCAGAAAATCAAAACACCTTGTAC. This gives the protein CASSPENQNTLY. The full-length CDR3 reads as CASSPENQNTLYF.

Note on this clone: Gene names are the mouse ones. The DNA ends 1 residue before the CDR3 does, and the rest of the CDR3 is filled in from the germline J gene. The chain joins TRBV13-2 to TRBJ2-5, with 7 positions matching TRBD2. In germline, CDR1 is NNHNN, CDR2 SYGAGS (reference sequence). V gave up 0 bases and J gave up 3 bases; unmatched junction bases: 4. The CDR3 is 15 residues long. CDR3 bases read: TGTGCCAGCGGTGATGCCCGGGGGGGGCAAGACACCCAGTAC. This sequence encodes CASGDARGGQDTQY. The full-length CDR3 reads as CASGDARGGQDTQYF.

This clone was found a few times. Gene names are mouse gene names. The CDR3 bases that were read are TGCACCTGCAGTGCAGGACAGGGGGGACAAAACACCTTGTAC. This gives the protein CTCSAGQGGQNTLY. The complete CDR3 reads CTCSAGQGGQNTLYF. The chain uses TRBV1 and TRBJ2-4, with 9 bases lining up with TRBD1. Coverage ceases 1 residue before the CDR3 finishes, and the germline J gene fills in the end. Germline V gives CDR1 NSQYPW, CDR2 LRSPGD (reference sequence). This CDR3 spans 15 amino acids. V shed 1 base and J 3 bases; nucleotides not matched to a gene: 2.

This clone ranks as medium-sized. Here the gene names and germline are mouse. The CDR3 end is not reached by the read, which stops 1 residue before it; the germline J gene fills it in. This chain connects TRBV2 to TRBJ2-1, with D perhaps matching TRBD1 (6 bases). V was trimmed by 0 bases and J by 1 base, leaving 10 bases between them. The CDR3 contains 16 residues. The germline V gene encodes CDR1 LGHNA and CDR2 YSYQKL. The CDR3 loop reads CASSQEGTTNYAEQFF. The CDR3 DNA, read in part, is TGTGCCAGCAGCCAAGAGGGGACAACAAACTATGCTGAGCAGTTC.

With respect to this clone: The gene names given are mouse names. Sequencing ends 1 residue short of the CDR3 end; the germline J gene provides the rest. This sequence joins TRBV23 and TRBJ1-6; no DNA check was done on the table's D call, TRBD1. TRBJ1-6 is treated as an ORF (open reading frame) with a function not yet certain. CDR3 size: 15 residues. The germline CDR1 and CDR2 sequences are KGHTA and FQNQQP. The CDR3 DNA, read in part, is TGCTCCAGCAGTCAATCGCAGGGTGATAATTCGCCCCTCTAC. This encodes CSSSQSQGDNSPLY. The whole CDR3 sequence is CSSSQSQGDNSPLYF.

This clone was detected a few times. Gene and germline names: mouse. The CDR3 end is not reached by the read, which stops 1 residue before it; the germline J gene fills it in. This rearrangement joins TRBV23 to TRBJ2-7. There are 13 residues in the CDR3. Germline V gives CDR1 KGHTA, CDR2 FQNQQP. Incomplete CDR3 DNA: TGCTCCAGCAGTCAAGGGGCATACTATGAACAGTAC. Its translation is CSSSQGAYYEQY. The entire CDR3 reads CSSSQGAYYEQYF.

In this sample, this clone turned up a few times. These gene names are mouse names. The CDR3 extends 1 residue past the end of the read, so its final part is completed from the germline J gene. This rearrangement joins TRBV26 to TRBJ2-1; D unresolved. Germline-derived CDR1 and CDR2 are KGHPV and FQNQEV (reference sequence). CDR3 length equals 11 residues. Between the trimmed V and J ends, which lost 3 bases and 7 bases, there was a span of 4 bases. The DNA read from the CDR3 is TGTGCCAGCAGTCTAGAGGCTGAGCAGTTC. As protein: CASSLEAEQF. The whole CDR3 sequence reads CASSLEAEQFF. Variable domain in full (rest from reference TRBV26 and TRBJ2-1): NSKVIQTPRYLVKGQGQKAKMRCIPEKGHPVVFWYQQNKNNEFKFLINFQNQEVLQQIDMTEKRFSAECPSNSPCSLEIQSSEAGDSALYLCASSLEAEQFFGPGTRLTVL.

This clone was seen a few times. The gene names given are mouse names. The read halts 1 residue ahead of the CDR3 end, with the missing end drawn from the germline J gene. This sequence joins TRBV26 and TRBJ2-5; weak D call: TRBD1 (6 bases). The CDR3 runs 13 residues. The germline V gene has CDR1 KGHPV and CDR2 FQNQEV (reference sequence). V lost 6 bases and J lost 3, with 10 bases in between. CDR3 amino acids: CASSPGHQDTQYF. Incomplete CDR3 DNA: TGTGCCAGCAGCCCGGGACATCAAGACACCCAGTAC.

In its sample, this clone was seen a few times. Genes and germline come from the mouse. With the read ending 1 residue before the CDR3 end, the germline J gene is used to fill in that end. V is TRBV1 and J is TRBJ2-1; the D gene is possibly TRBD2 (7 bases). Germline V gene sequence: CDR1 NSQYPW, CDR2 LRSPGD (reference sequence). V was cut by 5 bases and J by 7 bases, with 12 bases left in between. CDR3 length equals 13 residues. The sequenced part of the CDR3 DNA is TGCACCTGCAGTATGGGGGGCGGAGCTGAGCAGTTC. Its translation is CTCSMGGGAEQF. The CDR3 as a whole reads CTCSMGGGAEQFF.

Notes on this clone: Gene labels here are mouse ones. The read gets to within 1 residue of the CDR3 end, and the germline J gene fills in the rest. V is TRBV16 and J is TRBJ2-5; weak D call: TRBD1 (6 bases). The CDR3 totals 13 residues. Germline CDR1 SGHSA, CDR2 FRNQAP. Deletions cut 8 bases from V and 6 bases from J, with 15 bases between. CDR3 bases read: TGTGCAAGCTTAGGCCAGGGGAAGGACACCCAGTAC. This gives the protein CASLGQGKDTQY. The complete CDR3 reads CASLGQGKDTQYF. Full variable domain (rest looked up from reference TRBV16 and TRBJ2-5): NAGVIQTPRHKVTGKGQEATLWCEPISGHSAVFWYRQTIVQGLEFLTYFRNQAPIDDSGMPKERFSAQMPNQSHSTLKIQSTQPQDSAVYLCASLGQGKDTQYFGPGTRLLVL.

In its sample, this clone was seen a few times. Gene names follow the mouse nomenclature. The read gets to within 1 residue of the CDR3 end, and the germline J gene fills in the rest. The chain employs TRBV3 and TRBJ2-4; 7 nucleotides align to TRBD2. Trimming took 2 bases from V and 2 from J; bases not matched to a gene: 4. Looked up from germline, CDR1 is SNHLY and CDR2 is FYNGKV (reference sequence). This CDR3 contains 15 residues. The CDR3 bases that were read are TGTGCCAGCAGCTTATACTGGGGACTTCAAAACACCTTGTAC. Amino acid sequence: CASSLYWGLQNTLY. The whole CDR3 region reads CASSLYWGLQNTLYF. Together with reference TRBV3 and TRBJ2-4, the CDR3 gives the full variable domain: GPKVLQIPSHQIIDMGQMVTLNCDPVSNHLYFYWYKQILGQQMEFLVNFYNGKVMEKSKLFKDQFSVERPDGSYFTLKIQPTALEDSAVYFCASSLYWGLQNTLYFGAGTRLSVL.

This clone was observed a handful of times. Germline and genes: mouse. The sequence runs out 1 residue before the end of the CDR3; the remainder is reconstructed from the germline J gene. The rearrangement uses TRBV26 and TRBJ1-4, with 10 bases matching TRBD1. V lost 4 bases, J lost 4 bases, and 6 bases stayed unmatched. The CDR3 loop spans 16 amino acids. The germline V gene encodes CDR1 KGHPV and CDR2 FQNQEV (reference sequence). CDR3 region: CASSPSTGGFNERLFF. The DNA read from the CDR3 is TGTGCCAGCAGTCCCTCGACAGGGGGCTTCAACGAAAGATTATTT. The full variable domain, with the rest looked up from reference TRBV26 and TRBJ1-4, is NSKVIQTPRYLVKGQGQKAKMRCIPEKGHPVVFWYQQNKNNEFKFLINFQNQEVLQQIDMTEKRFSAECPSNSPCSLEIQSSEAGDSALYLCASSPSTGGFNERLFFGHGTKLSVL.

This clone has only a few counts. The listed genes are named as in mouse. The CDR3 end lies 1 residue beyond the end of the read and is filled in from the germline J gene. The V gene is TRBV26, the J gene TRBJ2-7; no reliable D call. The CDR3 spans 14 residues. Looked up from germline, CDR1 is KGHPV and CDR2 is FQNQEV (reference sequence). Trimming took 0 bases from V and 3 from J, leaving 9 bases between them. The CDR3 reads CASSLSAGFYEQYF. The sequenced part of the CDR3 DNA is TGTGCCAGCAGTCTGTCGGCCGGTTTCTATGAACAGTAC. The complete variable domain, with remaining parts taken from reference TRBV26 and TRBJ2-7, reads NSKVIQTPRYLVKGQGQKAKMRCIPEKGHPVVFWYQQNKNNEFKFLINFQNQEVLQQIDMTEKRFSAECPSNSPCSLEIQSSEAGDSALYLCASSLSAGFYEQYFGPGTRLTVL.

To note about this clone: Gene names are the mouse ones. Sequencing ends 1 residue short of the CDR3 end; the germline J gene provides the rest. The V and J genes are TRBV3 and TRBJ2-4; no reliable D call. The germline V gene has CDR1 SNHLY and CDR2 FYNGKV (reference sequence). Between the trimmed V and J ends, which lost 1 base and 3 bases, there was a span of 5 bases. The CDR3 contains 13 residues. The sequenced CDR3 bases are TGTGCCAGCAGCTTAGGGGTGCAAAACACCTTGTAC. Protein sequence: CASSLGVQNTLY. In full, the CDR3 is CASSLGVQNTLYF.

Details on this clone: Gene names refer to mouse genes. The read is 1 residue too short to cover the CDR3 end, so that end is filled in from the germline J gene. This chain uses TRBV26 with TRBJ2-5; no reliable D call. Germline lookup yields CDR1 KGHPV and CDR2 FQNQEV (reference sequence). The V gene lost 2 bases and the J gene lost 4 bases, with 4 bases spanning the gap. CDR3 size: 12 residues. The CDR3 sequence is CASSLGEDTQYF. The DNA read from the CDR3 is TGTGCCAGCAGTCTGGGGGAAGACACCCAGTAC.

About this clone: Germline and genes here are mouse. With the read ending 1 residue before the CDR3 end, the germline J gene is used to fill in that end. V gene TRBV23 combines with J gene TRBJ2-4; the D segment call TRBD2 is taken from the table without a DNA check. This CDR3 contains 15 residues. Germline V lookup: CDR1 KGHTA, CDR2 FQNQQP. The CDR3 DNA, read in part, is TGCTCCAGCAGTCTCCGACTGCCTAGTCAAAACACCTTGTAC. Its protein is CSSSLRLPSQNTLY. The CDR3 in full is CSSSLRLPSQNTLYF.

By proportion, this clone is medium-sized. Any gene name here is a mouse gene name. Read sequence stops 1 residue before the CDR3 end, and the germline J gene provides the missing end. The rearrangement uses TRBV15 and TRBJ2-7; 12 nucleotides line up with TRBD1. The CDR3 contains 14 residues. Germline V CDR1 and CDR2: SGHND, FRSKSL. With 5 bases clipped from V and 7 bases from J, the junction kept 6 bases outside the gene matches. The sequenced CDR3 bases are TGTGCCAGCAGTATGGGACAGGGGGCGAGGGAACAGTAC. This gives the protein CASSMGQGAREQY. The CDR3 in full is CASSMGQGAREQYF.

This clone was seen more than once but under ten times. Gene names are the mouse ones. The sample contains more than one DNA sequence encoding this CDR3. CDR3 DNA, as far as it was read: TGTGCCAGCAGTCCGGGACAGTATAATTCGCCCCTCTAC. This codes for CASSPGQYNSPLY. Given in full, the CDR3 is CASSPGQYNSPLYF. The V call is TRBV26, the J call TRBJ1-6; 7 bases are a match to TRBD1. The read comes to an end 1 residue before the CDR3 does, leaving the germline J gene to fill in the end. Being an ORF, TRBJ1-6 has a function that is uncertain. Germline CDR1 is KGHPV and CDR2 is FQNQEV (reference sequence). The CDR3 contains 14 residues. J gave up 4 bases and V 4 bases, and 1 base lay outside the gene matches.

The table lists this clone with a few counts. Genes and germline come from the mouse. The read terminates 1 residue ahead of where the CDR3 ends, so the germline J gene completes it. V gene TRBV26 combines with J gene TRBJ1-4, with 10 bases lining up with TRBD1. Looked up from germline, CDR1 is KGHPV and CDR2 is FQNQEV (reference sequence). The CDR3 consists of 14 residues. Trimming took 2 bases from V and 7 from J; bases not matched to a gene: 1. CDR3 bases read: TGTGCCAGCAGTCTGGGGACAGGGGTCGAAAGATTATTT. Residues: CASSLGTGVERLF. The whole CDR3 region reads CASSLGTGVERLFF. The full variable domain, completed using reference TRBV26 and TRBJ1-4, is NSKVIQTPRYLVKGQGQKAKMRCIPEKGHPVVFWYQQNKNNEFKFLINFQNQEVLQQIDMTEKRFSAECPSNSPCSLEIQSSEAGDSALYLCASSLGTGVERLFFGHGTKLSVL.

This clone counts as medium-sized. Gene names follow the mouse nomenclature. The observed sequence ends 1 residue before the CDR3 terminus, with the missing tail filled in from the germline J gene. The chain joins TRBV26 to TRBJ2-7, with 9 bases lining up with TRBD2. With V trimmed by 3 bases and J by 6 bases, 3 bases remained unmatched. The CDR3 spans 13 residues. The germline CDR1 and CDR2 sequences are KGHPV and FQNQEV (reference sequence). CDR3 region: CASSLGGAREQYF. Partial CDR3 DNA: TGTGCCAGCAGTCTTGGGGGGGCGCGTGAACAGTAC.

On this clone: Gene and germline names: mouse. The read terminates 1 residue ahead of where the CDR3 ends, so the germline J gene completes it. The chain uses TRBV1 and TRBJ2-5, with a possible D match to TRBD2 (6 bases). Deletions cut 1 base from V and 3 bases from J, with 8 bases between. CDR1 and CDR2 from the germline V gene are NSQYPW and LRSPGD (reference sequence). The CDR3 covers 14 residues. CDR3: CTCSAVWGQDTQYF. The CDR3 bases that were read are TGCACCTGCAGTGCAGTCTGGGGACAAGACACCCAGTAC.

This clone was detected a few times. Mouse names are used for the genes. Read data end 1 residue before the CDR3 end; the end is taken from the germline J gene. V is TRBV14 and J is TRBJ1-5; no reliable D call. Germline CDR1 reads SGHDT; CDR2 reads FRDEAV. The CDR3 consists of 13 residues. Trimming pared 1 base from V and 1 base from J, leaving 3 bases between. Partial CDR3 DNA: TGTGCCAGCAGTTTCGGGAACAACCAGGCTCCGCTT. Amino acid sequence: CASSFGNNQAPL. The full CDR3 is CASSFGNNQAPLF.

Worth noting for this clone: Genes here carry mouse names. The DNA ends 1 residue before the CDR3 does, and the rest of the CDR3 is filled in from the germline J gene. The chain combines TRBV20 with TRBJ1-1; no firm D call. The V and J ends lost 1 base and 1 base respectively, with 4 bases between them. CDR1 and CDR2 (germline): GFQATS, STVNSAI. CDR3 length: 12 amino acids. CDR3 DNA (partial): TGTGGTGCTAGGGGGGGGAACACAGAAGTCTTC. Translation: CGARGGNTEVF. The CDR3 reads in full as CGARGGNTEVFF. Full variable domain (missing parts from reference TRBV20 and TRBJ1-1): GALVYQYPRRTICKSGTSMRMECQAVGFQATSVAWYRQSPQKTFELIALSTVNSAIKYEQNFTQEKFPISHPNLSFSSMTVLNAYLEDRGLYLCGARGGNTEVFFGKGTRLTVV.

By sample share, this clone is medium-sized. Genes and germline are mouse. Coverage ceases 1 residue before the CDR3 finishes, and the germline J gene fills in the end. The J gene is TRBJ1-2, the V gene TRBV1; D gene ambiguous. In germline, CDR1 is NSQYPW, CDR2 LRSPGD (reference sequence). V dropped 3 bases and J dropped 1 base, with 6 bases sitting between them. The CDR3 loop spans 13 amino acids. The CDR3 DNA, read in part, is TGCACCTGCAGTGCGTCAAAAAACTCCGACTACACC. This translates into CTCSASKNSDYT. The complete CDR3 sequence is CTCSASKNSDYTF.

Only one count was recorded for this clone. The gene symbols are mouse symbols. The read ends 1 residue early relative to the CDR3; the germline J gene fills the gap. The chain joins TRBV5 to TRBJ2-2; 10 bases map to TRBD2. Trimming removed 1 base from V and 4 bases from J; junction bases left unmatched: 0. CDR3 length: 15 amino acids. CDR1 LGHNA and CDR2 YNLKQL come from the germline V gene (reference sequence). The DNA read from the CDR3 is TGTGCCAGCAGCCAAGGACTGGGGGGCACCGGGCAGCTCTAC. It specifies CASSQGLGGTGQLY. The whole CDR3 region reads CASSQGLGGTGQLYF.

In its sample, this clone was seen a few times. The gene names here belong to mouse. The CDR3 end is not reached by the read, which stops 1 residue before it; the germline J gene fills it in. The chain couples TRBV14 to TRBJ2-7, with D perhaps matching TRBD1 (6 bases). The CDR3 is made up of 13 amino acids. Germline V CDR1 and CDR2: SGHDT, FRDEAV. Trimming took off 4 bases at V and 3 bases at J, with 11 bases between the two ends. Here the CDR3 reads CASSLGTFYEQYF. The part of the CDR3 DNA that was read is TGTGCCAGCAGTCTCGGGACATTCTATGAACAGTAC.